The 14 T cell receptor beta chains below all came from one sample that was sequenced in a study of blood T cell repertoires in COVID-19. Only in-frame clones appear in the TCRdb table, and some are missing; sequencing was by immunoSEQ multiplex PCR. The sample holds some 150,000 clones; roughly 83% are singletons and the top ten take around 10%. Sample: PBMCs or T cells enriched from blood (not recorded which). The receptors come from a man aged 50 to 59 who had recovered from COVID-19.

J is TRBJ2-5 and V is TRBV11-2; D gene ambiguous. The CDR3 covers 14 residues. Trimming removed 0 bases from V and 5 bases from J, with 10 bases in between. CDR1 is SGHAT and CDR2 is FQNNGV in the germline V gene. This CDR3 reads CASSLDGAGETQYF. CDR3 in DNA: TGTGCCAGCAGCTTAGACGGTGCCGGGGAGACCCAGTACTTC. Full variable domain (missing parts from reference TRBV11-2 and TRBJ2-5): EAGVAQSPRYKIIEKRQSVAFWCNPISGHATLYWYQQILGQGPKLLIQFQNNGVVDDSQLPKDRFSAERLKGVDSTLKIQPAKLEDSAVYLCASSLDGAGETQYFGPGTRLLVL.

The chain joins TRBV10-3 to TRBJ1-5; TRBD1 might be the D (5 bases). V lost 6 bases and J lost 6, with 15 bases in between. Germline loops: CDR1 ENHRY, CDR2 SYGVKD. This CDR3 is built from 14 residues. CDR3 DNA sequence: TGTGCCATCAGGGCGGACACTGGCAGTCAGCCCCAGCATTTT. This gives the protein CAIRADTGSQPQHF.

The chain employs TRBV6-2 or TRBV6-3 and TRBJ1-1; possibly TRBD1 for D (5 bases). The CDR3 sequence is 15 residues long. The V gene's germline CDR1 is MNHEY and CDR2 SVGEGT. Trimming pared 0 bases from V and 1 base from J, leaving 9 bases between. The CDR3 reads CASSYSGRQNTEAFF. In DNA, the CDR3 is TGTGCCAGCAGTTACTCGGGGCGGCAGAACACTGAAGCTTTCTTT.

J is TRBJ1-1 and V is TRBV28; 9 nucleotides align to TRBD1. Looked up from germline, CDR1 is MDHEN and CDR2 is SYDVKM. There are 16 residues in the CDR3. V shed 6 bases and J 4 bases; nucleotides not matched to a gene: 12. For the CDR3, the DNA is TGTGCCAGCAGCAAAACAGGGGGCAAGGGTAGCACTGAAGCTTTCTTT. It codes for CASSKTGGKGSTEAFF. The variable domain in full, with the rest retrieved from reference TRBV28 and TRBJ1-1, is DVKVTQSSRYLVKRTGEKVFLECVQDMDHENMFWYRQDPGLGLRLIYFSYDVKMKEKGDIPEGYSVSREKKERFSLILESASTNQTSMYLCASSKTGGKGSTEAFFGQGTRLTVV.

This chain links TRBV18 with TRBJ1-6; TRBD1 matches 11 bases. The CDR3 is made up of 16 amino acids. The germline CDR1 and CDR2 sequences are KGHSH and LQKENI. The J segment lost 5 bases and the V segment lost 3 bases, leaving 3 bases of the junction unmatched. CDR3: CASSPPGQGDNSPLHF. In DNA, the CDR3 is TGTGCCAGCTCACCCCCGGGACAGGGGGATAATTCACCCCTCCACTTT.

The chain couples TRBV4-2 to TRBJ2-1, with TRBD1 identical over 12 bases. Germline V lookup: CDR1 LGHNA, CDR2 YNFKEQ. This CDR3 spans 16 amino acids. V shed 1 base, J shed 10 bases, and the junction held 8 bases outside the gene matches. In nucleotides, the CDR3 is TGTGCCAGCAGCCAAGCTCCGGGACAGGGGGCAGGGGAGCAGTTCTTC. This sequence encodes CASSQAPGQGAGEQFF.

This chain links TRBV27 with TRBJ2-1, with 7 bases matching TRBD1. Germline CDR1 MNHEY, CDR2 SMNVEV (reference sequence). The CDR3 length is 13 residues. J gave up 4 bases and V 4 bases, and 1 base lay outside the gene matches. The CDR3 nucleotides read TGTGCCAGCAGTTGGGGACAGTACAATGAGCAGTTCTTC. This translates into CASSWGQYNEQFF.

V and J are TRBV3-1 (or the pseudogene TRBV3-2) and TRBJ1-4, with 7 positions matching TRBD1. Germline V gene data show CDR1 as LGHDT and CDR2 as YNNKEL (reference sequence). The trim removed 1 base at V and 6 bases at J, leaving 5 bases unmatched. The CDR3 runs 15 residues. The CDR3 sequence is CASSQGATGYEKLFF. CDR3 coding DNA: TGTGCCAGCAGCCAAGGAGCGACAGGGTATGAAAAACTGTTTTTT.

The rearrangement joins TRBV19 to TRBJ2-1, with a weak D call TRBD1 (6 bases). The V end was cut by 5 bases, the J end by 4 bases, with 18 bases between. There are 16 residues in the CDR3. CDR1 and CDR2 from the germline V gene are LNHDA and SQIVND (reference sequence). Written as DNA, the CDR3 is TGTGCCAGTAGTCCTACCGGGACACTGAGGTACAATGAGCAGTTCTTC. Protein sequence: CASSPTGTLRYNEQFF.

This clone was seen just once. For the CDR3, the DNA is TGTGCCAGCAGCGTAGATGCTAGCGGGGGGGCGAACACCGGGGAGCTGTTTTTT. Its translation: CASSVDASGGANTGELFF. The chain has TRBV9 and TRBJ2-2, with 12 bases identical to TRBD2. The CDR3 consists of 18 residues. CDR1 and CDR2 (germline): SGDLS, YYNGEE. Germline trimming cut 0 bases from V and 0 bases from J; bases unmatched to any gene: 3.

The gene calls are TRBV9 and TRBJ2-1; D may be TRBD1 (6 bases). V lost 4 bases and J 2 bases, leaving 13 bases between the germline ends. Germline V gene lookup returns CDR1 SGDLS and CDR2 YYNGEE. There are 15 residues in the CDR3. The CDR3 DNA is TGTGCCAGCAGCCAAGGGGGTACCCCCTACAATGAGCAGTTCTTC. As protein: CASSQGGTPYNEQFF.

The chain combines TRBV7-9 with TRBJ2-1; 7 bases align to TRBD2. The CDR3 loop spans 15 amino acids. Germline CDR1 SEHNR, CDR2 FQNEAQ (reference sequence). V gave up 8 bases and J gave up 0 bases; unmatched junction bases: 7. The CDR3 sequence: CASVARGNSYNEQFF. The CDR3 DNA follows: TGTGCCAGCGTGGCGCGGGGGAACTCCTACAATGAGCAGTTCTTC.

The chain recombines TRBV29-1 with TRBJ2-7; 10 bases are shared with TRBD1. The germline CDR1 and CDR2 sequences are SQVTM and ANQGSEA. CDR3 length equals 15 residues. The ends lost 6 bases at V and 2 bases at J; junction bases unmatched: 10. CDR3 sequence reads: CSVGHRDRGPYEQYF. CDR3 nucleotide sequence: TGCAGCGTAGGACACCGGGACAGGGGACCCTACGAGCAGTACTTC.

This clone was seen at least ten times. The rearrangement joins TRBV6-5 to TRBJ2-7; 9 nucleotides agree with TRBD1. Germline V gene lookup returns CDR1 MNHEY and CDR2 SVGAGI. Germline trimming cut 6 bases from V and 5 bases from J; bases unmatched to any gene: 11. The CDR3 consists of 15 residues. DNA for the CDR3: TGTGCCAGCAGGCGAACGCTTACAGGGGGCCACGAGCAGTACTTC. Translation: CASRRTLTGGHEQYF.